This T cell receptor beta chain was obtained from a study of blood T cell repertoires in COVID-19. Study as a whole: PBMCs, B-cell-depleted T cells, or T cells were the source of the cDNA or gDNA that made up the material.

Authors' analysis steps: Nucleated cell number was recorded as an estimate derived from reference gene primer amplification. The method was immunoSEQ multiplex PCR; TCRdb's version includes in-frame clones alone and lacks a portion of them. The DNA gave D and trimming, while V, J and clone size come from that table. The repertoire holds about 230,000 clones, with just over 85% as singletons. Seattle-derived patients entered the study during active infection and were followed longitudinally. The material sequenced was peripheral blood. The receptor was derived from a man in his fifties or sixties with COVID-19, enrolled during active disease.

This CDR3 is CASSRAGGRSPQYF. CDR3 nucleotide sequence: TGTGCCAGCAGTCGAGCGGGGGGGCGATCGCCGCAGTATTTT. The rearrangement links TRBV6-5 to TRBJ2-3; 10 bases are a match to TRBD2. This CDR3 is 14 amino acids long. V shed 5 bases and J 10 bases; nucleotides not matched to a gene: 9. Germline V lookup: CDR1 MNHEY, CDR2 SVGAGI.